The 16 T cell receptor beta chains below were found in one sample sequenced in a study of response to subunit inactivated influenza vaccine. A single record per CDR3 protein comes from TCRdb applying MiXCR to the RT-PCR reads. The sample holds some 600,000 distinct CDR3 sequences; around 13% are singletons and the top ten take approximately 7.6%. This material consisted of PBMCs from blood, taken 14 to 15 days before vaccination. Every receptor here comes from a man aged 50 to 60 who received an inactivated influenza vaccine.

This clonotype was found a few times. This chain joins TRBV20-1 and TRBJ1-1; perhaps TRBD1 as D (6 bases). This CDR3 contains 13 residues. In germline, CDR1 is DFQATT, CDR2 SNEGSKA (reference sequence). V lost 4 bases and J lost 2, with 11 bases in between. The CDR3 DNA reads as TGCAGTGCTATGGCAGGGGCAAACACTGAAGCTTTCTTT. Amino acids: CSAMAGANTEAFF.

V and J are TRBV20-1 and TRBJ2-4; D uncertain. The CDR3 runs to 15 residues. CDR1 is DFQATT and CDR2 is SNEGSKA in the germline V gene (reference sequence). Trimming left V 0 bases short and J 0 bases short, with 9 bases between. CDR3 in amino acids: CSARDLDPAKNIQYF. CDR3 sequence (DNA): TGCAGTGCTAGAGATTTGGACCCAGCCAAAAACATTCAGTACTTC.

A single count supports this clonotype. The V gene is TRBV16, the J gene TRBJ2-6, with D perhaps given as TRBD1 or TRBD2 (6 bases each). The germline CDR1 and CDR2 sequences are KGHSY and FQNENV. This CDR3 has 18 amino acids. V was trimmed by 6 bases and J by 2 bases, leaving 20 bases between them. The CDR3 loop is CASSFLRGGRTGANVLTF. CDR3 coding DNA: TGTGCCAGCAGTTTCCTCAGGGGAGGTCGGACTGGGGCCAACGTCCTGACTTTC.

The chain is built from TRBV20-1 and TRBJ1-1; D gene unclear. The CDR3 is 15 residues long. Between the trimmed V and J ends, which lost 5 bases and 3 bases, there was a span of 19 bases. CDR1 DFQATT and CDR2 SNEGSKA come from the germline V gene (reference sequence). CDR3 loop: CSAANLGKSDTEAFF. The CDR3 region has the DNA TGCAGTGCTGCCAACCTTGGGAAATCGGACACTGAAGCTTTCTTT.

The CDR3 is CASEGVVDEQFF. The CDR3 region has the DNA TGTGCCAGCGAGGGGGTGGTGGATGAGCAGTTCTTC. J is TRBJ2-1 and V is TRBV11-1; weak D call: TRBD1 (6 bases). Germline CDR1 and CDR2: SGHAT and FQDESV (reference sequence). This CDR3 comprises 12 residues. The V gene lost 8 bases and the J gene lost 8 bases, with 13 bases spanning the gap.

With regard to this clonotype: A much larger clone is a single base away; this may be a read error. The chain links TRBV27 to TRBJ2-7; TRBD2 matches 9 bases. Germline V gives CDR1 MNHEY, CDR2 SMNVEV (reference sequence). The CDR3 runs 11 residues. CDR3 sequence: CVSLSGSEQYF. DNA of the CDR3: TGTGTCAGCCTTAGCGGGAGCGAGCAGTACTTC.

The chain carries TRBV4-1 and TRBJ2-5, with D possibly being TRBD2 (6 bases). V shed 3 bases and J shed 2 bases, with 16 bases lying between them. Germline V CDR1 and CDR2: MGHRA, YSYEKL. The CDR3 has 16 residues. The CDR3 sequence: CASSHSNGGLQETQYF. In DNA form, the CDR3 reads TGCGCCAGCAGCCATTCTAATGGGGGACTGCAAGAGACCCAGTACTTC.

The chain recombines TRBV4-2 with TRBJ1-2, with a weak D call TRBD1 (6 bases). This CDR3 is built from 14 residues. The V end was cut by 3 bases, the J end by 7 bases, with 15 bases between. CDR1 LGHNA and CDR2 YNFKEQ come from the germline V gene. The CDR3 loop reads CASSHLGGSTGYTF. As DNA, the CDR3 is TGTGCCAGCAGCCATTTAGGGGGTAGCACTGGCTACACCTTC.

This clonotype was picked up a small number of times. The chain combines TRBV2 with TRBJ1-2; D unresolved. The CDR3 is 16 amino acids. V lost 3 bases and J 1 base, leaving 15 bases between the germline ends. From germline, CDR1 is SNHLY and CDR2 FYNNEI. CDR3 sequence (DNA): TGTGCCAGCAGTGAGTGGGGTTCCGACCATAACTATGGCTACACCTTC. It specifies CASSEWGSDHNYGYTF.

The chain has TRBV12-3 or TRBV12-4 and TRBJ2-1; 9 bases fit TRBD2. The trim removed 5 bases at V and 2 bases at J, leaving 7 bases unmatched. The CDR3 extends over 16 amino acids. CDR3 amino acids: CASSEGGGAAYNEQFF. In DNA, the CDR3 is TGTGCCAGCAGTGAGGGCGGGGGGGCGGCCTACAATGAGCAGTTCTTC.

This sequence joins TRBV12-3 or TRBV12-4 and TRBJ2-2; the D gene is possibly TRBD2 (5 bases). This CDR3 is built from 16 residues. Trimming left V 3 bases short and J 1 base short, with 12 bases between. CDR3 in amino acids: CASSFLLAVNTGELFF. CDR3 in DNA: TGTGCCAGCAGTTTCTTGCTAGCTGTGAACACCGGGGAGCTGTTTTTT.

V usage is TRBV28 and J usage is TRBJ2-5; 7 nucleotides agree with TRBD2. CDR1 and CDR2 from the germline V gene are MDHEN and SYDVKM. The ends lost 4 bases at V and 4 bases at J; junction bases unmatched: 12. The CDR3 runs 16 residues. The CDR3 protein is CASSSRWGGGGETQYF. CDR3 nucleotides: TGTGCCAGCAGTTCCCGTTGGGGTGGGGGGGGAGAGACCCAGTACTTC.

There are a few counts of this clonotype. The genes are TRBV6-2 or TRBV6-3 and TRBJ2-7; TRBD1 aligns across 8 bases. The CDR3 loop spans 17 amino acids. Germline V gene sequence: CDR1 MNHEY, CDR2 SVGEGT. Trimming removed 4 bases from V and 2 bases from J; junction bases left unmatched: 13. The DNA for the CDR3 is TGTGCCAGCAGTTCCGCCGGGACAGGTGCCTCCGCCTACGAGCAGTACTTC. Translated: CASSSAGTGASAYEQYF.

The chain carries TRBV6-2 or TRBV6-3 and TRBJ2-5; 9 nucleotides match TRBD2. J gave up 4 bases and V 0 bases, and 6 bases lay outside the gene matches. The CDR3 is 16 residues long. Germline loops: CDR1 MNHEY, CDR2 SVGEGT. The CDR3 DNA reads as TGTGCCAGCAGTTACTCGGCTAGCGGGATATCAGAGACCCAGTACTTC. The encoded protein is CASSYSASGISETQYF.

This clonotype came up a few times. The CDR3 DNA reads TGTGCCAGCAGCCGGACGACAGATGCGAACGTCCTGACTTTC. Protein: CASSRTTDANVLTF. The J gene is TRBJ2-6, the V gene TRBV6-2 or TRBV6-3; a weak D match, TRBD1 (5 bases). Germline V gene sequence: CDR1 MNHEY, CDR2 SVGEGT. Trimming stripped 6 bases from V and 10 bases from J, with 16 bases between. This CDR3 is 14 amino acids long.

This clonotype has more than one count but fewer than ten. CDR3 protein: CASSPNRDGASYEQYF. DNA for the CDR3: TGTGCCAGCAGCCCGAACCGGGACGGGGCCTCCTACGAGCAGTACTTC. The chain carries TRBV6-2 or TRBV6-3 and TRBJ2-7, with D perhaps being TRBD1 or TRBD2 (5 bases each). The CDR3 runs to 16 residues. V lost 6 bases and J 0 bases, leaving 18 bases between the germline ends. Germline values: CDR1 MNHEY, CDR2 SVGEGT.